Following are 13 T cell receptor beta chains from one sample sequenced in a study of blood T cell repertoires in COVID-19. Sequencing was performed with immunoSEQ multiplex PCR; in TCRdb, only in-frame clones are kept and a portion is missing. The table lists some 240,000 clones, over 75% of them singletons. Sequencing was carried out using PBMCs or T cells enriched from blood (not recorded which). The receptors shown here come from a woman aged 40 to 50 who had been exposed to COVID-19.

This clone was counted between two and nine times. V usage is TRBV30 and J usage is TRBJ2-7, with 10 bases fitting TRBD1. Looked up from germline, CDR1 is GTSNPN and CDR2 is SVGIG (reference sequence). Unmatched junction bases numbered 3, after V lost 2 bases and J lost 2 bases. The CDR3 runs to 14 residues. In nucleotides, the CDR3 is TGTGCCTGGAGTAGGACAGGGGGGACCTACGAGCAGTACGTC. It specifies CAWSRTGGTYEQYV.

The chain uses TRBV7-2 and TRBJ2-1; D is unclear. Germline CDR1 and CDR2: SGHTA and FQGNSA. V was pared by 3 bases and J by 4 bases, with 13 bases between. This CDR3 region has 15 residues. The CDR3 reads CASSLTAEPYNEQFF. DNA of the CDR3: TGTGCCAGCAGCTTGACGGCGGAGCCGTACAATGAGCAGTTCTTC. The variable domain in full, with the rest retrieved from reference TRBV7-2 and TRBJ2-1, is GAGVSQSPSNKVTEKGKDVELRCDPISGHTALYWYRQSLGQGLEFLIYFQGNSAPDKSGLPSDRFSAERTGGSVSTLTIQRTQQEDSAVYLCASSLTAEPYNEQFFGPGTRLTVL.

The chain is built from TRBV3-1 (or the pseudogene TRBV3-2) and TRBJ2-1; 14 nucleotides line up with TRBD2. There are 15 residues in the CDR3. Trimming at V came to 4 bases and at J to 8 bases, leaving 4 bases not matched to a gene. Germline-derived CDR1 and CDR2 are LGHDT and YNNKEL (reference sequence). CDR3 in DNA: TGTGCCAGCAGCCGAAGACTAGCGGGAGGGGATGAGCAGTTCTTC. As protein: CASSRRLAGGDEQFF.

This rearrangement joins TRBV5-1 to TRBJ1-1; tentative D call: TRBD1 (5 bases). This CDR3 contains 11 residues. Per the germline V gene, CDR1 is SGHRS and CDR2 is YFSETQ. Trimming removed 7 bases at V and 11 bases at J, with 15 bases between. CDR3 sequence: CASWTGTKAFF. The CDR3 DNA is TGCGCCAGCTGGACCGGGACTAAGGCTTTCTTT.

CDR3: CSVEPPRENYGYTF. The CDR3 bases are TGCAGCGTTGAACCCCCCCGGGAAAACTATGGCTACACCTTC. The rearrangement joins TRBV29-1 to TRBJ1-2; D is uncertain. This CDR3 contains 14 residues. Germline CDR1 is SQVTM and CDR2 is ANQGSEA. Between the trimmed V and J ends, which lost 2 bases and 2 bases, there was a span of 12 bases.

The CDR3 here is CASSQDFLWANTEAFF. The CDR3 DNA sequence: TGTGCCAGCAGCCAAGACTTTTTATGGGCTAACACTGAAGCTTTCTTT. This chain links TRBV3-1 (or the pseudogene TRBV3-2) with TRBJ1-1; D gene unclear. The germline CDR1 and CDR2 sequences are LGHDT and YNNKEL (reference sequence). Trimming took 0 bases from V and 2 from J, leaving 13 bases between them. CDR3 length equals 16 residues.

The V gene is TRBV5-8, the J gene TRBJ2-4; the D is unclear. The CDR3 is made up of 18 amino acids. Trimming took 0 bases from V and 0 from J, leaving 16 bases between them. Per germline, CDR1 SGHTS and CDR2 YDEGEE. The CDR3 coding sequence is TGTGCCAGCAGCTTGGGGCCCCGCAGTTATATAGCCAAAAACATTCAGTACTTC. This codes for CASSLGPRSYIAKNIQYF. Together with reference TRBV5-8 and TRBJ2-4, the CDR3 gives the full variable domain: EAGVTQSPTHLIKTRGQQATLRCSPISGHTSVYWYQQALGLGLQFLLWYDEGEERNRGNFPPRFSGRQFPNYSSELNVNALELEDSALYLCASSLGPRSYIAKNIQYFGAGTRLSVL.

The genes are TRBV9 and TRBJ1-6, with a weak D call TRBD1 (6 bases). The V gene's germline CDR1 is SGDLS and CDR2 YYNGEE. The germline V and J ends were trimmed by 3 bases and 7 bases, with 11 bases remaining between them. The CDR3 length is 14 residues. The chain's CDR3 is CASSAYRENSPLHF. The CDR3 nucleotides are TGTGCCAGCAGCGCGTACAGGGAAAATTCACCCCTCCACTTT.

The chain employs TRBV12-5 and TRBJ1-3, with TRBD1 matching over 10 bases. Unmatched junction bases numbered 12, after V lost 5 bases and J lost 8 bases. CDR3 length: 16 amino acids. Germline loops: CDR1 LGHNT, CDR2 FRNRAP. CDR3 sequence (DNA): TGTGCTAGTGGTAGCTCGACAGGGGGCCTTATCCACACCATATATTTT. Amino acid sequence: CASGSSTGGLIHTIYF. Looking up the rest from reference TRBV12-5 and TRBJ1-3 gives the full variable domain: DARVTQTPRHKVTEMGQEVTMRCQPILGHNTVFWYRQTMMQGLELLAYFRNRAPLDDSGMPKDRFSAEMPDATLATLKIQPSEPRDSAVYFCASGSSTGGLIHTIYFGEGSWLTVV.

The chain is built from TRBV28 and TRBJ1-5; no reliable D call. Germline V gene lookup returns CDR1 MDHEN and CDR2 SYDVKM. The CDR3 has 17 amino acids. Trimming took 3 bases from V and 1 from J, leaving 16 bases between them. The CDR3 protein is CASSFDRVGRSNQPQHF. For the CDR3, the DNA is TGTGCCAGCAGTTTTGATCGAGTAGGGAGGAGCAATCAGCCCCAGCATTTT.

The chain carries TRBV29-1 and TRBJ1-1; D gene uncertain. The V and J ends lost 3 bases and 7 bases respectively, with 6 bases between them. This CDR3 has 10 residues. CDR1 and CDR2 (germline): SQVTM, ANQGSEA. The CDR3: CSVDTSEAFF. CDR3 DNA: TGCAGCGTTGATACCAGTGAAGCTTTCTTT.

CDR3 loop: CASSLAVGGLETQYF. CDR3 bases: TGTGCCAGCAGCTTGGCCGTCGGGGGGCTGGAGACCCAGTACTTC. The genes are TRBV5-5 and TRBJ2-5, with D tentatively TRBD2 (7 bases). V lost 0 bases and J 5 bases, leaving 14 bases between the germline ends. The V gene's germline CDR1 is SGHKS and CDR2 YYEKEE (reference sequence). CDR3 length: 15 residues.

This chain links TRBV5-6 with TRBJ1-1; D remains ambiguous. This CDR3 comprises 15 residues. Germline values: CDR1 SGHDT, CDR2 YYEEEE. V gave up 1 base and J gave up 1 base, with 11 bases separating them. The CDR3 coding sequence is TGTGCCAGCAGCTTGTGGTCCACGCGGAACACTGAAGCTTTCTTT. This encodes CASSLWSTRNTEAFF.